Included here is one T cell receptor (beta chain) sequence, with context. This sample was taken from a study of blood T cell repertoires in COVID-19. Overall study context: The United States, Italy and Spain supplied acute and convalescent COVID-19 samples.

Assay: immunoSEQ multiplex PCR; the TCRdb copy retains only in-frame clones and omits some. The table lists around 140,000 clones, around 90% of them singletons, with more than 1.5% in the top ten. The receptor comes from a woman between 55 and 75 years old with acute or convalescent COVID-19. The material sequenced was peripheral blood.

The CDR3 DNA reads as TGTGCCAGCAGCAACAGGGGATCCGCTGAAGCTTTCTTT. This translates into CASSNRGSAEAFF. This chain joins TRBV3-1 (or the pseudogene TRBV3-2) and TRBJ1-1; TRBD1 matches at 7 bases. From germline, CDR1 is LGHDT and CDR2 YNNKEL (reference sequence). The CDR3 has 13 residues. The trim removed 5 bases at V and 6 bases at J, leaving 6 bases unmatched.